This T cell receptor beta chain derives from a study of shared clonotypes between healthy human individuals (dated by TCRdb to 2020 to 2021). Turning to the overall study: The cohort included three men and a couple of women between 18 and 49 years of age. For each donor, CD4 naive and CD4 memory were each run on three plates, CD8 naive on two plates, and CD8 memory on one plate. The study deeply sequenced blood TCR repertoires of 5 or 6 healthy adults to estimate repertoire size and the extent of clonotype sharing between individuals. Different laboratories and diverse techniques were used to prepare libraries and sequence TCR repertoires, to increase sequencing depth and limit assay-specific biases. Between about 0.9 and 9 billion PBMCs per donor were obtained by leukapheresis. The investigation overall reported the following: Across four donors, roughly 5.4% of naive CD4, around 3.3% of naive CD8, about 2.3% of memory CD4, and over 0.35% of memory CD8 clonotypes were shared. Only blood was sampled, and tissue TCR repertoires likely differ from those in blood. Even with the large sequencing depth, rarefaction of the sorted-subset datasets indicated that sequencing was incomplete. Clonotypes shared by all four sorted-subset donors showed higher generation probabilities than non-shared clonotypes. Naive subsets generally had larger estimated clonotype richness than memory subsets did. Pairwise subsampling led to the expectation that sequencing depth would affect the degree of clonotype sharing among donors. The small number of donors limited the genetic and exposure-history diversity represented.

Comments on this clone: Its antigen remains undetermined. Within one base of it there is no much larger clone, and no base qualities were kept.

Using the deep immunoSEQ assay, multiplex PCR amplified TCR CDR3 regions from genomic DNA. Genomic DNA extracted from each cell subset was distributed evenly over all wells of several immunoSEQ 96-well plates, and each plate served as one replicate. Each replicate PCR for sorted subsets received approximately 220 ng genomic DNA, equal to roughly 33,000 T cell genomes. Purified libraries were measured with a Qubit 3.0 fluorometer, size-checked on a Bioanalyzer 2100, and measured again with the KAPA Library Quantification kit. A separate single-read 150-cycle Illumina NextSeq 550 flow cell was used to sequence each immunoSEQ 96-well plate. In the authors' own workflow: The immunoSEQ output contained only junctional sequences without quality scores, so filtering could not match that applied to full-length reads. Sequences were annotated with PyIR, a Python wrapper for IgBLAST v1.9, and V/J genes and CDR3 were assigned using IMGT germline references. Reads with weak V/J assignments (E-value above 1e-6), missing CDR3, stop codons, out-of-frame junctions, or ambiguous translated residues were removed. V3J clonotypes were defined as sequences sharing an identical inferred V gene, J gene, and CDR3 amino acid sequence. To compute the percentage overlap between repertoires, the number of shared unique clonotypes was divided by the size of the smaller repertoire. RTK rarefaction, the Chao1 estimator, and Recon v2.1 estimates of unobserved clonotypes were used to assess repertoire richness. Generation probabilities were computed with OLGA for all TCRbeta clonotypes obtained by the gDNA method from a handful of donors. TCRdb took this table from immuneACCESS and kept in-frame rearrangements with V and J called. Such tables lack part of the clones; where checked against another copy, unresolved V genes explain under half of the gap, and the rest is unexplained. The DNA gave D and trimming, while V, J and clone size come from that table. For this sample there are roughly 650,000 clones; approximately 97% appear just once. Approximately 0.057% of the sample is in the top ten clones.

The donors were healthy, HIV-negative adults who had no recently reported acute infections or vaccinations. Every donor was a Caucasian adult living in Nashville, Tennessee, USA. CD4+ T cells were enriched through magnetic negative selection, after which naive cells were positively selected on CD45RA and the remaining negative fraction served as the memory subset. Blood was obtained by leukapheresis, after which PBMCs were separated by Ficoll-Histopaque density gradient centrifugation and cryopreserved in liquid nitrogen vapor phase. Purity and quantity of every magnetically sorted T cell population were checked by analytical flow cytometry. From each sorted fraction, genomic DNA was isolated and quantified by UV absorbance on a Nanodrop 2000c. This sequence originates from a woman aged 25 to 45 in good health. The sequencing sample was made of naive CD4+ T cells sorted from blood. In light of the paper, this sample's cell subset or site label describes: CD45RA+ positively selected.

The CDR3 here reads CASSADRGPTGELFF. The bases are TGTGCCAGCAGCGCGGACAGGGGGCCCACCGGGGAGCTGTTTTTT. The sequence links TRBV9 to TRBJ2-2, with 11 junctional bases fitting TRBD1. The CDR3 starts with the cysteine, ends with the phenylalanine, and has 15 residues. Just CDR3 DNA is preserved here, 45 bases in frame from base 1. The germline V gene encodes CDR1 SGDLS and CDR2 YYNGEE. V has 3 bases trimmed and J has 4 bases trimmed; junction bases matching no gene number 2. Where the CDR3 stops, the reference TRBV9 and TRBJ2-2 genes take over; the full variable domain is DSGVTQTPKHLITATGQRVTLRCSPRSGDLSVYWYQQSLDQGLQFLIQYYNGEERAKGNILERFSAQQFPDLHSELNLSSLELGDSALYFCASSADRGPTGELFFGEGSRLTVL.